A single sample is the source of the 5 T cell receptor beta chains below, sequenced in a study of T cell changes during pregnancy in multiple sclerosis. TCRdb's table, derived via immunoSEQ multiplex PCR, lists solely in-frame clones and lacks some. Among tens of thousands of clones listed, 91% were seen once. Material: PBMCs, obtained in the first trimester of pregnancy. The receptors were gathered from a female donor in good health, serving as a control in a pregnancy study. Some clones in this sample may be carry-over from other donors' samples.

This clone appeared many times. CDR3 region: CASSLASGRSGNTIYF. The CDR3, as DNA: TGTGCCAGCAGCTTAGCTTCAGGGCGCTCTGGAAACACCATATATTTT. The V gene is TRBV11-2, the J gene TRBJ1-3; D possibly corresponds to TRBD1 (5 bases). The CDR3 loop spans 16 amino acids. The germline gives CDR1 SGHAT, CDR2 FQNNGV. Trimming took 1 base from V and 0 from J, leaving 10 bases between them. Using reference TRBV11-2 and TRBJ1-3 for the parts outside the CDR3, the full variable domain is EAGVAQSPRYKIIEKRQSVAFWCNPISGHATLYWYQQILGQGPKLLIQFQNNGVVDDSQLPKDRFSAERLKGVDSTLKIQPAKLEDSAVYLCASSLASGRSGNTIYFGEGSWLTVV.

The CDR3 sequence: CASTLKGVGQPQHF. CDR3 nucleotides: TGTGCCAGCACTCTGAAGGGGGTAGGGCAGCCCCAGCATTTT. V usage is TRBV6-1 and J usage is TRBJ1-5; D perhaps matches TRBD1 (6 bases). V gave up 7 bases and J gave up 7 bases, with 17 bases separating them. The CDR3 consists of 14 residues. Germline loops: CDR1 MNHNS, CDR2 SASEGT.

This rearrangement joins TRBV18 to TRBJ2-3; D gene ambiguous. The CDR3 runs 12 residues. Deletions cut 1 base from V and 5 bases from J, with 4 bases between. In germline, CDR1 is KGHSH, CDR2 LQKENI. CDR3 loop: CASSPRVDTQYF. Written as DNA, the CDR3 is TGTGCCAGCTCACCACGAGTAGATACGCAGTATTTT.

The CDR3: CASSERLAGVLQETQYF. CDR3 nucleotide sequence: TGTGCCAGCAGTGAACGACTAGCGGGAGTATTGCAAGAGACCCAGTACTTC. The V and J genes are TRBV6-1 and TRBJ2-5; 12 positions agree with TRBD2. V gave up 2 bases and J gave up 2 bases; unmatched junction bases: 6. The CDR3 length is 17 residues. The germline CDR1 and CDR2 sequences are MNHNS and SASEGT.

CDR3 in amino acids: CASSGRAPLYEQYF. The CDR3 DNA sequence: TGTGCCAGTAGCGGGAGGGCCCCACTCTACGAGCAGTACTTC. V is TRBV28 and J is TRBJ2-7; 11 bases fit TRBD2. V dropped 9 bases and J dropped 3; count of bases not matched to a gene: 7. The CDR3 consists of 14 residues. CDR1 is MDHEN and CDR2 is SYDVKM in the germline V gene.